This TCR beta chain was found in a study of vaccination and CD4 T cells after COVID-19. Study summary: Overlapping spike peptides from SARS-CoV-2, HCoV-NL63, HCoV-OC43 and HCoV-229E served to stimulate the cells.

Only one count was recorded for this clonotype. Its target is not known. CDR3 length equals 13 residues. The germline V and J ends were trimmed by 7 bases and 4 bases, with 13 bases remaining between them. Germline values: CDR1 MNHNS, CDR2 SASEGT. Treatment described: roughly ten-day PBMC culture with coronavirus spike peptide pools or control peptides (ViraFEST assay). ViraFEST expanded antigen-specific T cells with peptide pools, then sequenced TCRs. Dates of PCR positivity, March to December 2020, preceded the US Alpha, Beta and Delta variants. It was with approximately 9.7 IU/ml IL-2 and 8 to 10 ug/ml peptide pools that more than 1.5 million PBMCs per well were cultured. Sequenced with the Oncomine TCR Beta short-read assay was DNA taken from cultured CD4+ T cells. TCRdb re-called the PCR reads with MiXCR, one entry per CDR3 protein. Here the sample spans under 20,000 distinct CDR3 sequences, around 52% being singletons.

The source material was CD4+ T cells from blood, cultured in vitro. The rearrangement joins TRBV6-1 to TRBJ1-1; the D gene is possibly TRBD1 (5 bases). This receptor was taken from a human donor who had recovered from COVID-19. CDR3 nucleotides: TGTGCCAGCATCAGGACACCCGGCACTGAAGCTTTCTTT. Translation: CASIRTPGTEAFF.